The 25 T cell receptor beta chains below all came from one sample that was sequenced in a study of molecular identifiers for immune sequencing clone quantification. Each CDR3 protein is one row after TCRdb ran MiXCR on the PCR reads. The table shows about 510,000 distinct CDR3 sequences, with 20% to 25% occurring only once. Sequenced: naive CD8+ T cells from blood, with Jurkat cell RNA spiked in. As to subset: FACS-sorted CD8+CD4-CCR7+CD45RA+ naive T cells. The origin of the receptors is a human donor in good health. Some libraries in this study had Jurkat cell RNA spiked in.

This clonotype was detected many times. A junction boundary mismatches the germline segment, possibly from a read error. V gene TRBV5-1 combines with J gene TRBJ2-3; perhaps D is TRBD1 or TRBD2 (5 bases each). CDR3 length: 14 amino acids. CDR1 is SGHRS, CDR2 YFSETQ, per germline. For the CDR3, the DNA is TGTGCCAGCAGCCTGGGGGATAGCACAGATACGCAGTATTTT. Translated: CASSLGDSTDTQYF.

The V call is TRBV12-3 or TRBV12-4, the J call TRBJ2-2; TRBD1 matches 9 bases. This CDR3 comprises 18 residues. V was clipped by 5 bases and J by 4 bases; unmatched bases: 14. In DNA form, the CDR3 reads TGTGCCAGCAGTCCCGGAGTGGGGGACAGGGTAGGCACCGGGGAGCTGTTTTTT. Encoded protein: CASSPGVGDRVGTGELFF.

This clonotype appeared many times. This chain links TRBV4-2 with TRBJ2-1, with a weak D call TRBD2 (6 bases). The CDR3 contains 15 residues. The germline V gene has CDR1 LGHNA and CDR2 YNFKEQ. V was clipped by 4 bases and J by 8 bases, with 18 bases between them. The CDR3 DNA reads TGTGCCAGCAGCCGGAGGGATGACAGAGACGATGAGCAGTTCTTC. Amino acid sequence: CASSRRDDRDDEQFF.

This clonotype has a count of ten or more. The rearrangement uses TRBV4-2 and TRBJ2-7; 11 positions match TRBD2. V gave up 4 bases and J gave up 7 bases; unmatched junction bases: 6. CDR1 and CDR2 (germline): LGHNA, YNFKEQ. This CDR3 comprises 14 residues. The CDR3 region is CASSPGTSGLEQYF. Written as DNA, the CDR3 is TGTGCCAGCAGCCCCGGGACTAGCGGTTTAGAGCAGTACTTC.

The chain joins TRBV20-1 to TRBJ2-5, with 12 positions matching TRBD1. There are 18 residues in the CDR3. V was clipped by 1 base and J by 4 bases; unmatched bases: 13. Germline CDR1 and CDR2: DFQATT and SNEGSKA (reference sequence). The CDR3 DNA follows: TGCAGTGCTAGAGTGGACGGGACAGGGGGCGTTTTCCGAGAGACCCAGTACTTC. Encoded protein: CSARVDGTGGVFRETQYF.

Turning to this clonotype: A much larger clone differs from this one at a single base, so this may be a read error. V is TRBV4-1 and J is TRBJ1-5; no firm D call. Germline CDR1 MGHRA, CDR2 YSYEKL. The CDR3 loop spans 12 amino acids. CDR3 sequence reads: CANSHANQPQHF. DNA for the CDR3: TGCGCCAACAGCCATGCGAATCAGCCCCAGCATTTT.

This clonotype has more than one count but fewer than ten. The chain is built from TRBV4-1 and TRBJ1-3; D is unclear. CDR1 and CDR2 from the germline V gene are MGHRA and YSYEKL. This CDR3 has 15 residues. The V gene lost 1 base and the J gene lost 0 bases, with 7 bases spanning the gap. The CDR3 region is CASSQAVVSGNTIYF. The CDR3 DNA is TGCGCCAGCAGCCAAGCCGTAGTCTCTGGAAACACCATATATTTT.

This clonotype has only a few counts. CDR3 sequence reads: CASSSMDSYDNQPQHF. In DNA, the CDR3 is TGTGCCAGTAGTTCAATGGACAGTTATGACAATCAGCCCCAGCATTTT. The J gene is TRBJ1-5, the V gene TRBV19; the D gene is possibly TRBD1 (6 bases). Trimming removed 5 bases from V and 3 bases from J, with 17 bases in between. Germline CDR1 and CDR2: LNHDA and SQIVND (reference sequence). This CDR3 has 16 residues. The full variable domain, with the rest looked up from reference TRBV19 and TRBJ1-5, is DGGITQSPKYLFRKEGQNVTLSCEQNLNHDAMYWYRQDPGQGLRLIYYSQIVNDFQKGDIAEGYSVSREKKESFPLTVTSAQKNPTAFYLCASSSMDSYDNQPQHFGDGTRLSIL.

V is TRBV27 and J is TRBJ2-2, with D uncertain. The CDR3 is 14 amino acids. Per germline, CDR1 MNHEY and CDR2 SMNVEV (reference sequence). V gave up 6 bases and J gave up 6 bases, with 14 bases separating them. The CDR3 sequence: CASRKTGSSGELFF. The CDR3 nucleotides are TGTGCCAGCAGAAAGACCGGGTCTTCCGGGGAGCTGTTTTTT.

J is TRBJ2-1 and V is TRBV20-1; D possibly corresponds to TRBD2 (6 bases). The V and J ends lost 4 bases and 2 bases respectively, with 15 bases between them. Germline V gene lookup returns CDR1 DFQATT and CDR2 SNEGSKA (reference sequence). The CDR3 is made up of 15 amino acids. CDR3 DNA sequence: TGCAGTGCTATTTCGGGACTTCGGACCTACAATGAGCAGTTCTTC. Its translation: CSAISGLRTYNEQFF.

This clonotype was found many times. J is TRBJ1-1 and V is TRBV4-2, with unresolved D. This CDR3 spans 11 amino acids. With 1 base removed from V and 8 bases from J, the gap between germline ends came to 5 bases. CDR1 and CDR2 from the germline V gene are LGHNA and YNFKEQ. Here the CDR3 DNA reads TGTGCCAGCAGCCAAGCATACGAAGCTTTCTTT. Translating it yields CASSQAYEAFF.

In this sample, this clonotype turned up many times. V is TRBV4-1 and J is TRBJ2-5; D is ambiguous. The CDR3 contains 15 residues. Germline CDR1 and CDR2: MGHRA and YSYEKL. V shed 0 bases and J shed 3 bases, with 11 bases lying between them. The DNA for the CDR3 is TGCGCCAGCAGCCAAGACCTGACTCCTAAAGAGACCCAGTACTTC. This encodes CASSQDLTPKETQYF.

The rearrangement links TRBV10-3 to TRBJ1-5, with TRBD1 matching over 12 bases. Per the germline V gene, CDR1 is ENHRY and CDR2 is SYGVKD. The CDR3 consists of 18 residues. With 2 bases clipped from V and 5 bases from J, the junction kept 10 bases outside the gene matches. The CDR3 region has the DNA TGTGCCATCAGTGAGGACCGGGACAGGGGGCGGGAGGATCAGCCCCAGCATTTT. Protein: CAISEDRDRGREDQPQHF.

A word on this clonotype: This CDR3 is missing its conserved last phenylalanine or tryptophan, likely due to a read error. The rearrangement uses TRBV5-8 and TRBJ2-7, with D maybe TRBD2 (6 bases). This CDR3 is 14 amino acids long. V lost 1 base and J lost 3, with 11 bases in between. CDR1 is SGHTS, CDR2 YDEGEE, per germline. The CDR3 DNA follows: TGTGCCAGCAGCTTGCGTGGGGGAGGCTACGAGCAGTACTCC. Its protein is CASSLRGGGYEQYS.

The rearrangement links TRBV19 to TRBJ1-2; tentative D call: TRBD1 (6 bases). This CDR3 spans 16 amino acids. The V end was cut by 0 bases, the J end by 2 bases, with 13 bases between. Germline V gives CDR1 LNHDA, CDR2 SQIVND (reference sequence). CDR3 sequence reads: CASSIDHGGVNYGYTF. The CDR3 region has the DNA TGTGCCAGTAGTATAGATCATGGGGGCGTGAACTATGGCTACACCTTC.

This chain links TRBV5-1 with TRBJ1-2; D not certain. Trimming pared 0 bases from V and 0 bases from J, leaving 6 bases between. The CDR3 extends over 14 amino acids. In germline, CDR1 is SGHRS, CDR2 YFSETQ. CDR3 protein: CASSLDITNYGYTF. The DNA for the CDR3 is TGCGCCAGCAGCTTGGACATTACTAACTATGGCTACACCTTC.

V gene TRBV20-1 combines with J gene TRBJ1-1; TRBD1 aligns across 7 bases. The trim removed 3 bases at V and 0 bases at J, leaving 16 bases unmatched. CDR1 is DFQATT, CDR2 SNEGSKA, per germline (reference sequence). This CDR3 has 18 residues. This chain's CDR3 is CSASRHGQARTMNTEAFF. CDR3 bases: TGCAGTGCTAGCCGCCACGGACAGGCACGGACAATGAACACTGAAGCTTTCTTT.

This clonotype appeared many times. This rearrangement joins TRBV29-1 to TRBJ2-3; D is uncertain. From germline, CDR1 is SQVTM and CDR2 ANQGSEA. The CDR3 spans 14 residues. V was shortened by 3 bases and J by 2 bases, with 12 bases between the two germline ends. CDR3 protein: CSVESGDPTDTQYF. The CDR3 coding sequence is TGCAGCGTTGAGTCTGGGGATCCCACAGATACGCAGTATTTT.

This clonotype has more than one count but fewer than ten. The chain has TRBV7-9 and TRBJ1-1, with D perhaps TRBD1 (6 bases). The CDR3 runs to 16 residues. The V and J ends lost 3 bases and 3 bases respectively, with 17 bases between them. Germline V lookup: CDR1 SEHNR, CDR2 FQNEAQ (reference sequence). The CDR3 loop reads CASSFPLGTGYTEAFF. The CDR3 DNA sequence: TGTGCCAGCAGCTTCCCACTAGGCACAGGGTACACTGAAGCTTTCTTT.

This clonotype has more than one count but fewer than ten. Here the CDR3 DNA reads TGTGCCAGCAGCTTTCCCGGACTAGCGGGACCCCAAAAGAAGGATGAGCAGTTCTTC. It yields the protein CASSFPGLAGPQKKDEQFF. The chain uses TRBV7-2 and TRBJ2-1, with TRBD2 identical over 12 bases. V shed 3 bases and J 8 bases; nucleotides not matched to a gene: 17. The CDR3 sequence is 19 residues long. CDR1 and CDR2 (germline): SGHTA, FQGNSA.

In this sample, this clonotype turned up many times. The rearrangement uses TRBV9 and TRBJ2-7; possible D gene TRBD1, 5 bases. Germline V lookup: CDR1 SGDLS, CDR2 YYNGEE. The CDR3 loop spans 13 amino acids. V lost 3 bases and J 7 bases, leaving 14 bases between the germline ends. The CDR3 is CASSGREGVEQYF. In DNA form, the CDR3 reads TGTGCCAGCAGCGGCCGAGAAGGGGTTGAGCAGTACTTC.

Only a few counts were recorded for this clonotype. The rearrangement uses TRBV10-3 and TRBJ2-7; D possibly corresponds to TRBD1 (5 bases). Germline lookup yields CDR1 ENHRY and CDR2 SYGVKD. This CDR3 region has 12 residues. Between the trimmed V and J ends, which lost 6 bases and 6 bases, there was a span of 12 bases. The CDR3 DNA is TGTGCCATCAGAGACGACAGCCCCGAGCAGTACTTC. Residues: CAIRDDSPEQYF.

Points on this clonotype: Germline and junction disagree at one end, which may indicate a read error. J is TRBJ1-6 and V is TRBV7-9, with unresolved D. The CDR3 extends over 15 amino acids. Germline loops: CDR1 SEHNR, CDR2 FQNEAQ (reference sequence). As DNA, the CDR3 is TGTGCCGGCAGCCCAGCGGTAACAGCGAATTCACCCCTCCACTTT. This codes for CAGSPAVTANSPLHF.

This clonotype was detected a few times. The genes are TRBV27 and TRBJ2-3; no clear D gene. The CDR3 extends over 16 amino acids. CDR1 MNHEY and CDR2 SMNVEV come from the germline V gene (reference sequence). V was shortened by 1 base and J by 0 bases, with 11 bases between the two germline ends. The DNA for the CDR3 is TGTGCCAGCAGTTTATGGGCAGGCGTTAGCACAGATACGCAGTATTTT. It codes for CASSLWAGVSTDTQYF.

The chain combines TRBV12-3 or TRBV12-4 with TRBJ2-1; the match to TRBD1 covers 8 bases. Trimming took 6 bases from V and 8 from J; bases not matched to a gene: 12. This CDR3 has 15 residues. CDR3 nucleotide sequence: TGTGCCAGCAGGTCAACGACAGGGGCGGTGTATGAGCAGTTCTTC. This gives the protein CASRSTTGAVYEQFF.